The 28 T cell receptor beta chains listed next were all sequenced from one sample in a study of cytomegalovirus exposure and HLA in healthy donors. Researchers ran the PCR with 60 Vbeta and 13 Jbeta primers. The data were produced by immunoSEQ multiplex PCR, yet TCRdb's version contains in-frame clones alone and is incomplete. In the table there are about 130,000 clones, roughly 83% of which are singletons. Sequenced sample: PBMCs. These TCRs come from a girl aged 2-10 years in good health and CMV-seronegative.

V usage is TRBV18 and J usage is TRBJ2-3, with TRBD2 matching 12 bases. The CDR3 has 17 residues. The V segment lost 3 bases and the J segment 8 bases; nucleotides outside the gene matches: 12. Germline CDR1 reads KGHSH; CDR2 reads LQKENI. The CDR3 protein is CASSPPLAGGLGGTQYF. In nucleotides, the CDR3 is TGTGCCAGCTCACCTCCCCTAGCGGGGGGGCTCGGGGGTACGCAGTATTTT.

V gene TRBV4-3 combines with J gene TRBJ2-7; 8 bases map to TRBD2. CDR1 is LGHNA, CDR2 YSLEER, per germline. The CDR3 is 14 amino acids. The junction had 6 bases not matched to a gene; V was cut back by 4 bases and J by 4 bases. CDR3 amino acids: CASSPLSGGYEQYF. CDR3 DNA: TGCGCCAGCAGCCCCCTCAGCGGGGGTTACGAGCAGTACTTC.

The chain employs TRBV30 and TRBJ1-2; perhaps TRBD1 as D (5 bases). CDR1 and CDR2 from the germline V gene are GTSNPN and SVGIG (reference sequence). This CDR3 is 13 amino acids long. V was cut by 3 bases and J by 6 bases, with 14 bases left in between. CDR3 amino acids: CAWRQGGSHGYTF. As DNA, the CDR3 is TGTGCCTGGAGGCAGGGAGGAAGCCATGGCTACACCTTC.

The chain combines TRBV7-9 with TRBJ2-2; TRBD2 matches 14 bases. Trimming at V came to 5 bases and at J to 4 bases, leaving 3 bases not matched to a gene. CDR1 and CDR2 (germline): SEHNR, FQNEAQ (reference sequence). The CDR3 is 16 residues long. Written as DNA, the CDR3 is TGTGCCAGCAGCACGGGGACTAGCGGGAGCACCGGGGAGCTGTTTTTT. This translates into CASSTGTSGSTGELFF.

This rearrangement joins TRBV12-5 to TRBJ2-1, with a weak D call TRBD1 (6 bases). Germline V gene lookup returns CDR1 LGHNT and CDR2 FRNRAP. The CDR3 has 15 residues. Trimming stripped 3 bases from V and 6 bases from J, with 15 bases between. CDR3 protein: CASGFRALQGNEQFF. In nucleotides, the CDR3 is TGTGCTAGTGGTTTTCGTGCCCTACAGGGCAATGAGCAGTTCTTC. Full variable domain (missing parts from reference TRBV12-5 and TRBJ2-1): DARVTQTPRHKVTEMGQEVTMRCQPILGHNTVFWYRQTMMQGLELLAYFRNRAPLDDSGMPKDRFSAEMPDATLATLKIQPSEPRDSAVYFCASGFRALQGNEQFFGPGTRLTVL.

The chain uses TRBV6-4 and TRBJ2-3; perhaps TRBD1 as D (5 bases). The CDR3 consists of 16 residues. Germline V gene data show CDR1 as MRHNA and CDR2 as SNTAGT. The V and J ends lost 0 bases and 0 bases respectively, with 10 bases between them. CDR3 nucleotides: TGTGCCAGCAGTGACTCAGCCGGACATAGCACAGATACGCAGTATTTT. It translates to CASSDSAGHSTDTQYF.

The chain couples TRBV5-1 to TRBJ2-2; TRBD1 is a possible D gene (7 bases). Germline CDR1 is SGHRS and CDR2 is YFSETQ. Deletions cut 0 bases from V and 6 bases from J, with 15 bases between. This CDR3 region has 16 residues. The CDR3 DNA reads TGCGCCAGCAGCTTGGTGGGGGGACAGTCCCCCGGGGAGCTGTTTTTT. Translated, it gives CASSLVGGQSPGELFF.

The J gene is TRBJ2-3, the V gene TRBV6-1, with TRBD2 identical over 15 bases. With V trimmed by 2 bases and J by 0 bases, 6 bases remained unmatched. This CDR3 has 19 residues. In germline, CDR1 is MNHNS, CDR2 SASEGT. CDR3 bases: TGTGCCAGCAGTGAAACCGGACTAGCGGGGGGGGCTAGCACAGATACGCAGTATTTT. Translation gives CASSETGLAGGASTDTQYF.

This chain uses TRBV2 with TRBJ1-5; weak D call: TRBD1 (5 bases). CDR3 length: 15 residues. With 1 base removed from V and 0 bases from J, the gap between germline ends came to 7 bases. CDR1 SNHLY and CDR2 FYNNEI come from the germline V gene. This CDR3 reads CASSEGQNSNQPQHF. DNA for the CDR3: TGTGCCAGCAGTGAAGGACAGAATAGCAATCAGCCCCAGCATTTT.

There are a few counts of this clone. The chain has TRBV5-6 and TRBJ2-5; 15 positions agree with TRBD2. Germline V gives CDR1 SGHDT, CDR2 YYEEEE. V lost 4 bases and J lost 5; bases outside the gene matches: 9. This CDR3 has 17 residues. CDR3 bases: TGTGCCAGCAGCATTCCGGGACTAGCGGGGGGAAAGGAGACCCAGTACTTC. Translation: CASSIPGLAGGKETQYF. The full variable domain, completed using reference TRBV5-6 and TRBJ2-5, is DAGVTQSPTHLIKTRGQQVTLRCSPKSGHDTVSWYQQALGQGPQFIFQYYEEEERQRGNFPDRFSGHQFPNYSSELNVNALLLGDSALYLCASSIPGLAGGKETQYFGPGTRLLVL.

The chain joins TRBV6-1 to TRBJ1-5; no firm D call. Trimming stripped 5 bases from V and 1 base from J, with 6 bases between. Germline V gene sequence: CDR1 MNHNS, CDR2 SASEGT. This CDR3 is built from 13 residues. The CDR3 here is CASSLESNQPQHF. CDR3 DNA: TGTGCCAGCAGTCTGGAGAGCAATCAGCCCCAGCATTTT.

This chain joins TRBV4-3 and TRBJ1-2; D is perhaps TRBD1 (5 bases). V shed 4 bases and J shed 1 base, with 10 bases lying between them. This CDR3 region has 14 residues. Germline CDR1 and CDR2: LGHNA and YSLEER. As DNA, the CDR3 is TGCGCCAGCAGCCCGGGACTGCATAACTATGGCTACACCTTC. Translated, it gives CASSPGLHNYGYTF.

J is TRBJ2-1 and V is TRBV7-6; 7 bases agree with TRBD2. V lost 3 bases to trimming and J lost 3 bases; unmatched junction nucleotides: 5. The CDR3 has 15 amino acids. Looked up from germline, CDR1 is SGHVS and CDR2 is FNYEAQ. DNA for the CDR3: TGTGCCAGCAGCTTTCTAGCGGAAATCTACAATGAGCAGTTCTTC. Translating gives CASSFLAEIYNEQFF. The full variable domain, completed using reference TRBV7-6 and TRBJ2-1, is GAGVSQSPRYKVTKRGQDVALRCDPISGHVSLYWYRQALGQGPEFLTYFNYEAQQDKSGLPNDRFSAERPEGSISTLTIQRTEQRDSAMYRCASSFLAEIYNEQFFGPGTRLTVL.

The gene calls are TRBV27 and TRBJ2-1, with TRBD2 matching 10 bases. The germline V gene has CDR1 MNHEY and CDR2 SMNVEV (reference sequence). The CDR3 extends over 15 amino acids. The junction had 5 bases not matched to a gene; V was cut back by 5 bases and J by 4 bases. The DNA of the CDR3 is TGTGCCAGCAGTCCCTGGACTAGCGGTTACAATGAGCAGTTCTTC. As protein: CASSPWTSGYNEQFF.

This chain links TRBV5-1 with TRBJ1-6; TRBD1 might be the D (6 bases). V shed 1 base and J shed 8 bases, with 16 bases lying between them. Germline V gene lookup returns CDR1 SGHRS and CDR2 YFSETQ. CDR3 length: 16 residues. The chain's CDR3 is CASSLQTGYGDSPLHF. DNA for the CDR3: TGCGCCAGCAGCTTGCAGACAGGATACGGGGATTCACCCCTCCACTTT.

The rearrangement uses TRBV2 and TRBJ2-7, with a possible D match to TRBD1 (7 bases). Trimming removed 4 bases from V and 5 bases from J, with 15 bases in between. CDR1 is SNHLY and CDR2 is FYNNEI in the germline V gene. The length of the CDR3 is 14 residues. The CDR3 sequence is CASSALAGGNEQYF. The CDR3 DNA follows: TGTGCCAGCAGTGCTTTGGCAGGGGGGAACGAGCAGTACTTC.

This sequence joins TRBV2 and TRBJ2-7; 9 positions match TRBD2. With V trimmed by 2 bases and J by 1 base, 3 bases remained unmatched. The CDR3 totals 15 residues. CDR1 SNHLY and CDR2 FYNNEI come from the germline V gene. In DNA, the CDR3 is TGTGCCAGCAGTGAAACGCGGGAGGGGTCCTACGAGCAGTACTTC. Protein sequence: CASSETREGSYEQYF. Full variable domain (outside the CDR3, taken from reference TRBV2 and TRBJ2-7): EPEVTQTPSHQVTQMGQEVILRCVPISNHLYFYWYRQILGQKVEFLVSFYNNEISEKSEIFDDQFSVERPDGSNFTLKIRSTKLEDSAMYFCASSETREGSYEQYFGPGTRLTVT.

This chain joins TRBV19 and TRBJ1-1; a possible D gene is TRBD1 (5 bases). V lost 6 bases and J 6 bases, leaving 14 bases between the germline ends. The CDR3 runs to 13 residues. CDR1 and CDR2 (germline): LNHDA, SQIVND (reference sequence). The DNA of the CDR3 is TGTGCCAGTAGCTACGACAGTAGGGCTGAAGCTTTCTTT. Protein product: CASSYDSRAEAFF. Variable domain in full (rest from reference TRBV19 and TRBJ1-1): DGGITQSPKYLFRKEGQNVTLSCEQNLNHDAMYWYRQDPGQGLRLIYYSQIVNDFQKGDIAEGYSVSREKKESFPLTVTSAQKNPTAFYLCASSYDSRAEAFFGQGTRLTVV.

This clone came up a few times. This chain links TRBV2 with TRBJ1-4; D gene uncertain. The V and J ends lost 7 bases and 0 bases respectively, with 12 bases between them. Germline CDR1 is SNHLY and CDR2 is FYNNEI. CDR3 size: 15 residues. CDR3 nucleotide sequence: TGTGCCAGCAAAAGCCAGAGGACAACTAATGAAAAACTGTTTTTT. Amino acid sequence: CASKSQRTTNEKLFF.

The chain has TRBV5-4 and TRBJ2-2; 7 bases match TRBD2. Germline-derived CDR1 and CDR2 are SGHNT and YYREEE (reference sequence). V was clipped by 3 bases and J by 4 bases; unmatched bases: 6. The CDR3 runs to 15 residues. This CDR3 reads CASSSGRVVTGELFF. In DNA, the CDR3 is TGTGCCAGCAGCTCGGGGAGGGTTGTCACCGGGGAGCTGTTTTTT.

The chain combines TRBV6-4 with TRBJ2-6, with 9 bases that match TRBD1. Germline assignment: CDR1 MRHNA and CDR2 SNTAGT. This CDR3 is built from 16 residues. V was clipped by 9 bases and J by 0 bases; unmatched bases: 6. CDR3 coding DNA: TGTGCCAGTGCGACAGGGGGTAACTCTGGGGCCAACGTCCTGACTTTC. Translation: CASATGGNSGANVLTF.

The V and J genes are TRBV19 and TRBJ2-7, with a possible D match to TRBD1 (6 bases). Germline CDR1 is LNHDA and CDR2 is SQIVND (reference sequence). The CDR3 spans 14 residues. With 6 bases removed from V and 5 bases from J, the gap between germline ends came to 17 bases. The DNA for the CDR3 is TGTGCCAGTAGCAAAGCACAGGGTCTTAACGAGCAGTACTTC. This codes for CASSKAQGLNEQYF. Full variable domain (rest looked up from reference TRBV19 and TRBJ2-7): DGGITQSPKYLFRKEGQNVTLSCEQNLNHDAMYWYRQDPGQGLRLIYYSQIVNDFQKGDIAEGYSVSREKKESFPLTVTSAQKNPTAFYLCASSKAQGLNEQYFGPGTRLTVT.

V and J are TRBV5-1 and TRBJ2-5, with 10 nucleotides matching TRBD2. The V gene's germline CDR1 is SGHRS and CDR2 YFSETQ. This CDR3 has 14 residues. The J segment lost 11 bases and the V segment lost 5 bases, leaving 12 bases of the junction unmatched. This CDR3 is CASSRLAGVNEQYF. CDR3 nucleotides: TGCGCCAGCAGTCGGCTAGCGGGAGTGAATGAGCAGTACTTC.

This clone was detected once. The V call is TRBV28, the J call TRBJ1-4; 7 nucleotides align to TRBD1. In germline, CDR1 is MDHEN, CDR2 SYDVKM. The CDR3 consists of 15 residues. Trimming at V came to 6 bases and at J to 3 bases, leaving 7 bases not matched to a gene. The CDR3 loop reads CASSPRGTANEKLFF. Written as DNA, the CDR3 is TGTGCCAGCAGCCCCCGCGGGACAGCTAATGAAAAACTGTTTTTT.

The rearrangement joins TRBV7-8 to TRBJ2-3; no firm D call. Germline lookup yields CDR1 SGHVS and CDR2 FQNEAQ. The CDR3 extends over 15 amino acids. Trimming removed 5 bases at V and 2 bases at J, with 14 bases between. CDR3 in DNA: TGTGCCAGCAGCCTCGGTGTCACCTCCACAGATACGCAGTATTTT. It specifies CASSLGVTSTDTQYF.

The rearrangement joins TRBV28 to TRBJ1-5, with D possibly being TRBD1 (5 bases). V lost 1 base and J 0 bases, leaving 10 bases between the germline ends. In germline, CDR1 is MDHEN, CDR2 SYDVKM. This CDR3 contains 16 residues. The CDR3 region is CASSLLAGYSNQPQHF. The DNA of the CDR3 is TGTGCCAGCAGTTTATTGGCAGGGTATAGCAATCAGCCCCAGCATTTT.

This clone appeared once. V gene TRBV30 combines with J gene TRBJ2-1, with 7 bases lining up with TRBD2. Germline V lookup: CDR1 GTSNPN, CDR2 SVGIG (reference sequence). The trim removed 1 base at V and 9 bases at J, leaving 9 bases unmatched. This CDR3 spans 14 amino acids. In DNA form, the CDR3 reads TGTGCCTGGAGTGATCGCGGGGGTGCTAGTGAGCAGTTCTTC. Encoded protein: CAWSDRGGASEQFF.

The chain joins TRBV7-2 to TRBJ1-2; no firm D call. Germline V gene sequence: CDR1 SGHTA, CDR2 FQGNSA. CDR3 length equals 14 residues. Trimming cost V 5 bases and J 0 bases, with 10 bases left between them. In DNA, the CDR3 is TGTGCCAGCAGCCTAGACCGGGCTAACTATGGCTACACCTTC. It encodes CASSLDRANYGYTF.